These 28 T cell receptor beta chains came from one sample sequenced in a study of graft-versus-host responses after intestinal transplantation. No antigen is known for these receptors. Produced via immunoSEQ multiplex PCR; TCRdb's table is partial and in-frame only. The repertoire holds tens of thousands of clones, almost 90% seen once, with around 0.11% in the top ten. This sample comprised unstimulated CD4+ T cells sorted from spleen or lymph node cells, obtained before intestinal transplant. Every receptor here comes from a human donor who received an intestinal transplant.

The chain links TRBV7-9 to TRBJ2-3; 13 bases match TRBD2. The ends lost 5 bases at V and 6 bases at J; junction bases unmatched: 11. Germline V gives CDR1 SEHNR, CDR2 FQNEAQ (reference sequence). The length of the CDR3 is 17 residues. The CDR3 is CASSNYRLAGGGDTQYF. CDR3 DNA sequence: TGTGCCAGCAGCAACTACCGACTAGCGGGGGGCGGGGATACGCAGTATTTT.

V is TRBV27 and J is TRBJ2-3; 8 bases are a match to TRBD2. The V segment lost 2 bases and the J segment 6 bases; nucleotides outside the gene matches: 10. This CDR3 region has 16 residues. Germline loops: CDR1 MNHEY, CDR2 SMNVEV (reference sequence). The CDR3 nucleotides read TGTGCCAGCAGTTTAGCCGCTGCGGGGGGCCTGGATACGCAGTATTTT. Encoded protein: CASSLAAAGGLDTQYF.

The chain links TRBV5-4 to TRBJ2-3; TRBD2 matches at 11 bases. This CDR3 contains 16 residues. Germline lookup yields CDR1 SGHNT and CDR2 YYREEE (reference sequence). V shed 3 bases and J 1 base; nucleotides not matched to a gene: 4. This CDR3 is CASSSLAGGGTDTQYF. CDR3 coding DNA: TGTGCCAGCAGCTCATTAGCGGGGGGGGGCACAGATACGCAGTATTTT.

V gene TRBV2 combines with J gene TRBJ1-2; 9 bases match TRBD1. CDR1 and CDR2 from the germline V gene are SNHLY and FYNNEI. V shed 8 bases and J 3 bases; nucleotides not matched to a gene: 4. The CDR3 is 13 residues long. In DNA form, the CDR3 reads TGTGCCAGCCGGGACAGGGTCTACTATGGCTACACCTTC. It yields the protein CASRDRVYYGYTF.

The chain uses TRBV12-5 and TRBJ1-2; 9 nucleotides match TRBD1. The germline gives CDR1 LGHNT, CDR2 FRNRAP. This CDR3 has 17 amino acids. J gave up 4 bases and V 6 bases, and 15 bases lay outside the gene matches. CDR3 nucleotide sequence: TGTGCTAGTGGCTCCCGGGACAGGGCAGAGGGGGTCTATGGCTACACCTTC. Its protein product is CASGSRDRAEGVYGYTF.

This CDR3 is CASSPGTSGYEQYF. CDR3 DNA sequence: TGTGCCAGCAGCCCCGGGACTAGCGGTTACGAGCAGTACTTC. The rearrangement links TRBV5-5 to TRBJ2-7; 11 nucleotides match TRBD2. Germline CDR1 reads SGHKS; CDR2 reads YYEKEE (reference sequence). This CDR3 region has 14 residues. V lost 4 bases, J lost 4 bases, and 4 bases stayed unmatched.

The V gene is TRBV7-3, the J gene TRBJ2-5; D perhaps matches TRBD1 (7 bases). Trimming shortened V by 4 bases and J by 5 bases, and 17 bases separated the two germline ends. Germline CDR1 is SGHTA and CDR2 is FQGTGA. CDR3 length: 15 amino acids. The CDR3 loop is CASSSQGGPAETQYF. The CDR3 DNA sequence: TGTGCCAGCAGCTCCCAGGGGGGTCCGGCGGAGACCCAGTACTTC. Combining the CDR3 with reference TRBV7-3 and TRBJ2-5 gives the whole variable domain GAGVSQTPSNKVTEKGKYVELRCDPISGHTALYWYRQSLGQGPEFLIYFQGTGAADDSGLPNDRFFAVRPEGSVSTLKIQRTERGDSAVYLCASSSQGGPAETQYFGPGTRLLVL.

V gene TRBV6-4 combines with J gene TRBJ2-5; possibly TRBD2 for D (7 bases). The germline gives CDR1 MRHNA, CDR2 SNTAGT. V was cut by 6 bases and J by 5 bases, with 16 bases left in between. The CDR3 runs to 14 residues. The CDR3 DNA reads TGTGCCAGCAGCCCTACGGGGGGCGCCGAGACCCAGTACTTC. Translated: CASSPTGGAETQYF.

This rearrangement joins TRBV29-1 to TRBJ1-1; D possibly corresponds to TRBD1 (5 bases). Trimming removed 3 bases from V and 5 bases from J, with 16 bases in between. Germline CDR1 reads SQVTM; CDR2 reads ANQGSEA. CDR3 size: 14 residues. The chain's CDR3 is CSVDRGSVWTEAFF. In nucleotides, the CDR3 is TGCAGCGTTGATAGGGGATCGGTTTGGACTGAAGCTTTCTTT. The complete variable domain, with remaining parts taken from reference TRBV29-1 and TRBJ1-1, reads SAVISQKPSRDICQRGTSLTIQCQVDSQVTMMFWYRQQPGQSLTLIATANQGSEATYESGFVIDKFPISRPNLTFSTLTVSNMSPEDSSIYLCSVDRGSVWTEAFFGQGTRLTVV.

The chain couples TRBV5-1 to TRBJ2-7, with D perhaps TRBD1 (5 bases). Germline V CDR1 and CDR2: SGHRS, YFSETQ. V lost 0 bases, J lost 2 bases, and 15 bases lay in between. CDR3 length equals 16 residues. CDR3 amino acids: CASSLGWSLGAYEQYF. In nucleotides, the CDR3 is TGCGCCAGCAGCTTGGGATGGAGCTTAGGGGCCTACGAGCAGTACTTC.

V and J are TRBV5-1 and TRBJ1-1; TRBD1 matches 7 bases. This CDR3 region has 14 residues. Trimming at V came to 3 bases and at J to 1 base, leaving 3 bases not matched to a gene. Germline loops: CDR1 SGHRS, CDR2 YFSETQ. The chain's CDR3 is CASSSRGTNTEAFF. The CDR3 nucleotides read TGCGCCAGCAGCTCCAGGGGGACGAACACTGAAGCTTTCTTT.

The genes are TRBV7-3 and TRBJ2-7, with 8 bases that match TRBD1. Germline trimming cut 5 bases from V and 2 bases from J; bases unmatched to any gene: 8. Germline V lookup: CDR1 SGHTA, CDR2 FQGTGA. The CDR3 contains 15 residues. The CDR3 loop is CASSPGGSQTYEQYF. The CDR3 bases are TGTGCCAGCAGCCCAGGGGGCAGTCAGACCTACGAGCAGTACTTC. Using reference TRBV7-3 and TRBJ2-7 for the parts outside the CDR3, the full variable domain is GAGVSQTPSNKVTEKGKYVELRCDPISGHTALYWYRQSLGQGPEFLIYFQGTGAADDSGLPNDRFFAVRPEGSVSTLKIQRTERGDSAVYLCASSPGGSQTYEQYFGPGTRLTVT.

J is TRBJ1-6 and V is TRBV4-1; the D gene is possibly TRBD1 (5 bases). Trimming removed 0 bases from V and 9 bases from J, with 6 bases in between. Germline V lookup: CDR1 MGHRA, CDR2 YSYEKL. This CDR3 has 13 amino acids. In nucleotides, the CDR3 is TGCGCCAGCAGCCAAGATAGGGGTTCACCCCTCCACTTT. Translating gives CASSQDRGSPLHF.

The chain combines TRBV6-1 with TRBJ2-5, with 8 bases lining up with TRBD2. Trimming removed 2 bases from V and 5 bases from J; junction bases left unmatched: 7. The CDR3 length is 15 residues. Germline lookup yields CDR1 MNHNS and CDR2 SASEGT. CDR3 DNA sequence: TGTGCCAGCAGTGAACCGTCGGGGGGGCGGGAGACCCAGTACTTC. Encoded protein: CASSEPSGGRETQYF.

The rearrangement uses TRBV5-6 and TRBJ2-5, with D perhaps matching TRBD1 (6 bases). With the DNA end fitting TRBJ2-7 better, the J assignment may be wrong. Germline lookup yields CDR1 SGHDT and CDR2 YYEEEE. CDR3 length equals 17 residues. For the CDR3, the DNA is TGTGCCAGCAGCCCCGTCGGCGTGGGGACAATAGTTCACGAGCAGTACTTC. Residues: CASSPVGVGTIVHEQYF.

For the CDR3, the DNA is TGCGCCAGCAGCTTGGTGGACAGGCAAGAGACCCAGTACTTC. Its protein product is CASSLVDRQETQYF. The chain carries TRBV5-1 and TRBJ2-5; TRBD1 matches at 7 bases. There are 14 residues in the CDR3. J gave up 2 bases and V 0 bases, and 1 base lay outside the gene matches. The germline V gene encodes CDR1 SGHRS and CDR2 YFSETQ.

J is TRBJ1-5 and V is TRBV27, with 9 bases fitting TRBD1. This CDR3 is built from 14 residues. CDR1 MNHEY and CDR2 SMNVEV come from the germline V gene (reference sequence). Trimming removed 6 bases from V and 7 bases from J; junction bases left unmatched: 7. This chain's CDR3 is CASRGTGTRQPQHF. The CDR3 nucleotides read TGTGCCAGCAGGGGGACAGGGACAAGACAGCCCCAGCATTTT.

The DNA of the CDR3 is TGTGCCAGCAGCTGGGGGGGGGCCAGCTCCTACGAGCAGTACTTC. This gives the protein CASSWGGASSYEQYF. The V and J genes are TRBV6-1 and TRBJ2-7; TRBD2 is a possible D gene (7 bases). This CDR3 has 15 residues. Germline CDR1 and CDR2: MNHNS and SASEGT. With 6 bases removed from V and 0 bases from J, the gap between germline ends came to 15 bases.

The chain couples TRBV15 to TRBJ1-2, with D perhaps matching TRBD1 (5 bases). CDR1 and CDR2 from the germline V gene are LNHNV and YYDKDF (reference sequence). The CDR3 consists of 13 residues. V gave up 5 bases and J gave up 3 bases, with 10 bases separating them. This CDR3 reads CATSQGQDYGYTF. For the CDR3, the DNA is TGTGCCACCAGCCAGGGTCAAGACTATGGCTACACCTTC. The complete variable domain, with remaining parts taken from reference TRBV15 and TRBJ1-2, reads DAMVIQNPRYQVTQFGKPVTLSCSQTLNHNVMYWYQQKSSQAPKLLFHYYDKDFNNEADTPDNFQSRRPNTSFCFLDIRSPGLGDTAMYLCATSQGQDYGYTFGSGTRLTVV.

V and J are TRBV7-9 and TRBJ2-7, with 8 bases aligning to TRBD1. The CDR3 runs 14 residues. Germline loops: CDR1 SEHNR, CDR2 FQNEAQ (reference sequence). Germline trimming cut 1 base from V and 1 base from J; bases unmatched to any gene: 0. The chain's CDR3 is CASSLGDRSYEQYF. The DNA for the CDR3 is TGTGCCAGCAGCTTAGGGGACAGGTCCTACGAGCAGTACTTC. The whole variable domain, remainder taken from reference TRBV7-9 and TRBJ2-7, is DTGVSQNPRHKITKRGQNVTFRCDPISEHNRLYWYRQTLGQGPEFLTYFQNEAQLEKSRLLSDRFSAERPKGSFSTLEIQRTEQGDSAMYLCASSLGDRSYEQYFGPGTRLTVT.

The CDR3 region has the DNA TGTGCCAGCAGTACCACATTGGCAACTAATGAAAAACTGTTTTTT. It yields the protein CASSTTLATNEKLFF. This sequence joins TRBV25-1 and TRBJ1-4; D unresolved. Germline lookup yields CDR1 MGHDK and CDR2 SYGVNS. V was shortened by 5 bases and J by 0 bases, with 10 bases between the two germline ends. This CDR3 contains 15 residues.

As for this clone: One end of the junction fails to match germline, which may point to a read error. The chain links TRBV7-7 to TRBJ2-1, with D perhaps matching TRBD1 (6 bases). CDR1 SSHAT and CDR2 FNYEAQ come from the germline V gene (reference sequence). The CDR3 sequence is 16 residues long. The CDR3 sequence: CASSPGVGQGWDEQFF. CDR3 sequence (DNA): TGTGCTAGCAGCCCTGGAGTAGGGCAGGGGTGGGATGAGCAGTTCTTC.

DNA of the CDR3: TGTGCCAGTAGTATAGGAGCATGGAGCTCTCCCTATGGCTACACCTTC. This sequence encodes CASSIGAWSSPYGYTF. The gene calls are TRBV19 and TRBJ1-2; D uncertain. The V and J ends lost 1 base and 4 bases respectively, with 16 bases between them. The CDR3 runs 16 residues. The V gene's germline CDR1 is LNHDA and CDR2 SQIVND (reference sequence).

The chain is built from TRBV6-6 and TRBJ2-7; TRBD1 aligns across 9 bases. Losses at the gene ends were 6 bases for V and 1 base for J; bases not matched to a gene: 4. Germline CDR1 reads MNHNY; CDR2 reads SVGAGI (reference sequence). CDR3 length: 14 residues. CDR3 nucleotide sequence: TGTGCCAGCAGGCGAGGACAGGGGTCCTACGAGCAGTACTTC. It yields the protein CASRRGQGSYEQYF.

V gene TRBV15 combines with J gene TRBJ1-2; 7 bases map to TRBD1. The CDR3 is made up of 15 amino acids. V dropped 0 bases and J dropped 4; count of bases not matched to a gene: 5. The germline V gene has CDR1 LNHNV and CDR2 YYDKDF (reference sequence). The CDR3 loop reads CATSRDSGQIYGYTF. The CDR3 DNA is TGTGCCACCAGCAGAGATTCGGGACAGATCTATGGCTACACCTTC.

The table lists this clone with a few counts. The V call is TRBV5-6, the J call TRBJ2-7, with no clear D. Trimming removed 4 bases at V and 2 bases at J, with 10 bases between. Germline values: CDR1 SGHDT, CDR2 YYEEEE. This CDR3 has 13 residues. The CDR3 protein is CASSTQVPYEQYF. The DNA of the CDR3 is TGTGCCAGCAGCACCCAGGTGCCCTACGAGCAGTACTTC. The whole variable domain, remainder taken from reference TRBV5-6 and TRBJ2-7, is DAGVTQSPTHLIKTRGQQVTLRCSPKSGHDTVSWYQQALGQGPQFIFQYYEEEERQRGNFPDRFSGHQFPNYSSELNVNALLLGDSALYLCASSTQVPYEQYFGPGTRLTVT.

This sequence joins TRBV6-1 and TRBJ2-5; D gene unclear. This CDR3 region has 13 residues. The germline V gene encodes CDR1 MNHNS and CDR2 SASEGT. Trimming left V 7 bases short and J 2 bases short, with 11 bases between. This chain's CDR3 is CASTRSLQETQYF. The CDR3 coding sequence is TGTGCCAGCACCCGGAGCCTACAAGAGACCCAGTACTTC.

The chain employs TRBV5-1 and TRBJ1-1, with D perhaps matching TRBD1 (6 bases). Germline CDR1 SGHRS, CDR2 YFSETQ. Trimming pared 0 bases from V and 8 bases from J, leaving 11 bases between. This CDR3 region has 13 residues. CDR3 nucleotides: TGCGCCAGCAGCTTGGACAGGGCGACGGAAGCTTTCTTT. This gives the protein CASSLDRATEAFF.